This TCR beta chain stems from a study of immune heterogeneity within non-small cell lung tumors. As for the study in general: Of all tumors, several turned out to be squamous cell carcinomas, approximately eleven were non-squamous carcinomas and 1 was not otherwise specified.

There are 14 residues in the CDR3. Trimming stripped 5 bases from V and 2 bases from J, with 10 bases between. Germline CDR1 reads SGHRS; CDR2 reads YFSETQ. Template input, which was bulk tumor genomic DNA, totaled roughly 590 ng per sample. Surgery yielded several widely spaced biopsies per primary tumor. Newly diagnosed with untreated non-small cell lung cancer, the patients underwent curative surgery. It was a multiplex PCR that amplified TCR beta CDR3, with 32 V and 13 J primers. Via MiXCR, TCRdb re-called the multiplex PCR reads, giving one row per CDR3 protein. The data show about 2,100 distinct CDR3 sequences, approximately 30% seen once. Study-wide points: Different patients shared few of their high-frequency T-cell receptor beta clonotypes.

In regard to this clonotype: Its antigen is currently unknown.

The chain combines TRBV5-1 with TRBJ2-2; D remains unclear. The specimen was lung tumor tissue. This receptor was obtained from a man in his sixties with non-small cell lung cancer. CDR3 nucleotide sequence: TGCGCCAGCAGTTGGACGGCCAACACCGGGGAGCTGTTTTTT. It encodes CASSWTANTGELFF.